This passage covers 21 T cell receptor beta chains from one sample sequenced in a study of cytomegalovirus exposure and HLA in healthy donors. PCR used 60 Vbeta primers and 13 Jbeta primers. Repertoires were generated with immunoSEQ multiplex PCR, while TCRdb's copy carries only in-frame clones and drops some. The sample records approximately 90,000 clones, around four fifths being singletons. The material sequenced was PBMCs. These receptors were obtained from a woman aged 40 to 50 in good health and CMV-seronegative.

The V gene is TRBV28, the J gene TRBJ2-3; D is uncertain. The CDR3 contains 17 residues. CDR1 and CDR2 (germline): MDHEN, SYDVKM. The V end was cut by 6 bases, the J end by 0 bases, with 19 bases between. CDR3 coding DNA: TGTGCCAGCAGAGTCCCTCTCGGTTATGGTAGCACAGATACGCAGTATTTT. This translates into CASRVPLGYGSTDTQYF.

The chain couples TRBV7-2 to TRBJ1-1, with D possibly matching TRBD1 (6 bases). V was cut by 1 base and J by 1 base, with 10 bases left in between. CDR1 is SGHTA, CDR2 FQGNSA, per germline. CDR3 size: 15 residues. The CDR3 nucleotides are TGTGCCAGCAGCTTAGAGGGGGACGGGAACACTGAAGCTTTCTTT. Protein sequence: CASSLEGDGNTEAFF.

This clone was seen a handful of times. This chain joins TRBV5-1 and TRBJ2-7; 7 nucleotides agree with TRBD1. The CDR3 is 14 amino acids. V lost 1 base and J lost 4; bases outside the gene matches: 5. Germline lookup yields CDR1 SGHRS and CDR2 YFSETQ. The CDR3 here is CASSLQGVGYEQYF. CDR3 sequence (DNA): TGCGCCAGCAGCTTGCAGGGGGTGGGATACGAGCAGTACTTC.

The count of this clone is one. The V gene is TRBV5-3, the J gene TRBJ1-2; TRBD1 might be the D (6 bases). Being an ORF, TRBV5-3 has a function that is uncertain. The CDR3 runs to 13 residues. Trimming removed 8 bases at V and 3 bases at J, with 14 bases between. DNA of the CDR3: TGTGCCAGCCTTCCAGGGGCAGACTATGGCTACACCTTC. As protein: CASLPGADYGYTF.

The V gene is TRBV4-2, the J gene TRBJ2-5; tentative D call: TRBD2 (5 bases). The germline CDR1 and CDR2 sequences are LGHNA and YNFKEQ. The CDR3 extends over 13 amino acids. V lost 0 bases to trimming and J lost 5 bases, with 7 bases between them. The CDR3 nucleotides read TGTGCCAGCAGCCAAGAGGTAGCGGAGACCCAGTACTTC. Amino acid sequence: CASSQEVAETQYF.

The CDR3 DNA reads as TGTGCCAGCAGGGGAAATCGAGGGACTGAAGCTTTCTTT. Translation: CASRGNRGTEAFF. The V and J genes are TRBV6-1 and TRBJ1-1; D not resolved. V lost 6 bases and J lost 5, with 13 bases in between. Per the germline V gene, CDR1 is MNHNS and CDR2 is SASEGT. CDR3 length: 13 residues.

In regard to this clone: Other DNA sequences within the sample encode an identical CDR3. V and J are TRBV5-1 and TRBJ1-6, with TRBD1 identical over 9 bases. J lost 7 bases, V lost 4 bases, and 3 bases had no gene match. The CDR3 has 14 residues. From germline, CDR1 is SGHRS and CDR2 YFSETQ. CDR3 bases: TGCGCCAGCAGCCTCGGACAGGGGAATTCACCCCTCCACTTT. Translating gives CASSLGQGNSPLHF.

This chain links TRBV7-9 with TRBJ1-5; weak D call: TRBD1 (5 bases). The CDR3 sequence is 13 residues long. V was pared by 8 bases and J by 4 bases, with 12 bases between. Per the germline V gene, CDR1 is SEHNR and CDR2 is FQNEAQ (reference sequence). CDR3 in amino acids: CASQAGPNQPQHF. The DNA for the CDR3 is TGTGCCAGCCAGGCAGGGCCTAATCAGCCCCAGCATTTT.

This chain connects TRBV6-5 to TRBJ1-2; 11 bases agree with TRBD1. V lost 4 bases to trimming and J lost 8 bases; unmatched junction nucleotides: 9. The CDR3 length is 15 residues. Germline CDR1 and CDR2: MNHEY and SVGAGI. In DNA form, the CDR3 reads TGTGCCAGCAGTTCCTGGGACAGGGGGAGCGGGGGCTACACCTTC. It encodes CASSSWDRGSGGYTF.

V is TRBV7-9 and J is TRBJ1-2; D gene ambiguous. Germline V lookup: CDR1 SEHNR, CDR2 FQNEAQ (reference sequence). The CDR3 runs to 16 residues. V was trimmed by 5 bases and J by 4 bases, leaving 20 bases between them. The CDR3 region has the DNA TGTGCCAGCAGCACGGTGCTCCGTGGTGAGTCCTATGGCTACACCTTC. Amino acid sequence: CASSTVLRGESYGYTF.

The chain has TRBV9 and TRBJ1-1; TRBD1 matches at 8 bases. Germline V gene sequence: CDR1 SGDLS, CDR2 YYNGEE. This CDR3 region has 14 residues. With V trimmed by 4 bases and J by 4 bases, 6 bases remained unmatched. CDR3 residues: CASSPGTGITEAFF. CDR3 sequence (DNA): TGTGCCAGCAGCCCGGGGACAGGTATCACTGAAGCTTTCTTT.

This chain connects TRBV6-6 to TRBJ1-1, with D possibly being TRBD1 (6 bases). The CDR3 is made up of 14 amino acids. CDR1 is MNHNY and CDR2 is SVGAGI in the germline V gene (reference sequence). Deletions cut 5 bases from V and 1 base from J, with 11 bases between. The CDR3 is CASSRGGGNTEAFF. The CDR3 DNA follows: TGTGCCAGCAGTAGAGGGGGGGGGAACACTGAAGCTTTCTTT.

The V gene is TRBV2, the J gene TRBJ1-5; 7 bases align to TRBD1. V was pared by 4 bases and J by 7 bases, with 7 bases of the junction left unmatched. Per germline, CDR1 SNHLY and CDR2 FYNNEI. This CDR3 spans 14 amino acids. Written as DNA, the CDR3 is TGTGCCAGCAGTGGACAGGGATCGGGGCAGCCCCAGCATTTT. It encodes CASSGQGSGQPQHF.

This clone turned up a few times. CDR3 in DNA: TGTGCCAGCAGCTTAAGAGGAGGCTCTAGCTCCTACAATGAGCAGTTCTTC. It specifies CASSLRGGSSSYNEQFF. The chain combines TRBV7-3 with TRBJ2-1; D possibly corresponds to TRBD2 (5 bases). The CDR3 totals 17 residues. Germline loops: CDR1 SGHTA, CDR2 FQGTGA. V lost 1 base and J 0 bases, leaving 13 bases between the germline ends.

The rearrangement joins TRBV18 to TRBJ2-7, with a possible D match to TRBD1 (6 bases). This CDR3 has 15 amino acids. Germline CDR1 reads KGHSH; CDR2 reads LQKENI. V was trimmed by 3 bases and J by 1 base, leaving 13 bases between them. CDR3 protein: CASSPSRTASYEQYF. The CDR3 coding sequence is TGTGCCAGCTCACCGTCCAGGACAGCTTCCTACGAGCAGTACTTC.

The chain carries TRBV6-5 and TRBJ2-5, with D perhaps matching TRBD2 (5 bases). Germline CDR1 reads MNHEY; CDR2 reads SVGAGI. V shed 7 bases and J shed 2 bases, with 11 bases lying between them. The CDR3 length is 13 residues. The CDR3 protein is CASKGGVQETQYF. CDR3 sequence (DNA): TGTGCCAGCAAAGGAGGAGTTCAAGAGACCCAGTACTTC.

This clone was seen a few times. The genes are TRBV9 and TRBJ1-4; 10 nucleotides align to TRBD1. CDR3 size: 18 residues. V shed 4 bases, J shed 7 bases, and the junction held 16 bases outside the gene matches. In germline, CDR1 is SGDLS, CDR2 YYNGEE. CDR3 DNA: TGTGCCAGCAGCCCAAAACCTAACGACAGGGGGCGGATTGAAAAACTGTTTTTT. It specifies CASSPKPNDRGRIEKLFF. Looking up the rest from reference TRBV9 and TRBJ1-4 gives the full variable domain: DSGVTQTPKHLITATGQRVTLRCSPRSGDLSVYWYQQSLDQGLQFLIQYYNGEERAKGNILERFSAQQFPDLHSELNLSSLELGDSALYFCASSPKPNDRGRIEKLFFGSGTQLSVL.

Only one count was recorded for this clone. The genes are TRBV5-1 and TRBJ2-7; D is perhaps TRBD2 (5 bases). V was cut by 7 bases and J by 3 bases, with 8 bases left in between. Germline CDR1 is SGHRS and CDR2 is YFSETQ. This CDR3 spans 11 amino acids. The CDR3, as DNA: TGCGCCAGCCGGGGTCACTACGAGCAGTACTTC. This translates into CASRGHYEQYF. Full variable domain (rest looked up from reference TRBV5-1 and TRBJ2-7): KAGVTQTPRYLIKTRGQQVTLSCSPISGHRSVSWYQQTPGQGLQFLFEYFSETQRNKGNFPGRFSGRQFSNSRSEMNVSTLELGDSALYLCASRGHYEQYFGPGTRLTVT.

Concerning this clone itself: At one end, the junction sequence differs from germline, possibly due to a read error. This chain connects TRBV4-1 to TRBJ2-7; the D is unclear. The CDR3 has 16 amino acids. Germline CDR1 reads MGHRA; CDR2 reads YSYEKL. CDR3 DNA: TGCGCCAGCAGCCAAGAGTCGGCCGCCTTGTTGGGCCCCGTTTTCTTC. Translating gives CASSQESAALLGPVFF.

As DNA, the CDR3 is TGCGCCAGCAGTCGGGGAAACTCCTACGAGCAGTACTTC. It specifies CASSRGNSYEQYF. The chain carries TRBV10-1 and TRBJ2-7, with D maybe TRBD2 (5 bases). The CDR3 is 13 amino acids. V was shortened by 5 bases and J by 0 bases, with 8 bases between the two germline ends. In germline, CDR1 is WNHNN, CDR2 SYGVQD (reference sequence).

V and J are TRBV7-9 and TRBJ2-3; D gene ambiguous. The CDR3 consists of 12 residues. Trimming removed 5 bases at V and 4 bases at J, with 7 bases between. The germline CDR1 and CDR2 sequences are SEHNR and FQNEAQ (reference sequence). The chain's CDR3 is CASSRYSDTQYF. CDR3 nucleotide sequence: TGTGCCAGCAGCCGTTATTCAGATACGCAGTATTTT.